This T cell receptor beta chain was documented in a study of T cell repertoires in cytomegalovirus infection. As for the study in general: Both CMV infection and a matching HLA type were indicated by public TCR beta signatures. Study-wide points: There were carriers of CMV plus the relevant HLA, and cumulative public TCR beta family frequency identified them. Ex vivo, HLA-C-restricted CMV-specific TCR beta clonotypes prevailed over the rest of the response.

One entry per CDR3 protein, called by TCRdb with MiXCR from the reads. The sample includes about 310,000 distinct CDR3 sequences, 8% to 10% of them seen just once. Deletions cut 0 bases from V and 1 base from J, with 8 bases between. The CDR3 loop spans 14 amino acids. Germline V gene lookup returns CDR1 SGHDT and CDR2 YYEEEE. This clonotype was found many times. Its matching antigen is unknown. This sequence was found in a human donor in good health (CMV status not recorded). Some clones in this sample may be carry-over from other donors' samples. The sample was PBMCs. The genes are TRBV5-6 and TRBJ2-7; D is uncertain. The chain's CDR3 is CASSLGPQSYEQYF. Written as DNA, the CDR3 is TGTGCCAGCAGCTTGGGACCCCAGTCCTACGAGCAGTACTTC.